These 27 T cell receptor beta chains share one sample of origin, sequenced in a study of cytomegalovirus exposure and HLA in healthy donors. Use of 60 Vbeta and 13 Jbeta primers characterized the PCR. TCRdb keeps only in-frame clones here, not all; method: immunoSEQ multiplex PCR. The table records 180,000 or so clones, about 81% of them present only once. The sequenced sample consisted of PBMCs. The receptors stem from a man in his forties in good health and CMV-seronegative.

The chain uses TRBV29-1 and TRBJ2-7, with a tentative D call TRBD2 (5 bases). The CDR3 runs 14 residues. V dropped 0 bases and J dropped 6 bases, with 15 bases sitting between them. Germline V gene lookup returns CDR1 SQVTM and CDR2 ANQGSEA. The CDR3 sequence: CSVEELARPSEQYF. The CDR3 coding sequence is TGCAGCGTTGAAGAATTAGCGAGGCCGTCCGAGCAGTACTTC.

The chain recombines TRBV27 with TRBJ2-7; 8 bases are shared with TRBD2. Germline assignment: CDR1 MNHEY and CDR2 SMNVEV (reference sequence). V was clipped by 5 bases and J by 4 bases; unmatched bases: 7. There are 14 residues in the CDR3. The CDR3 DNA reads as TGTGCCAGCAGTGACGGGGGGGCGGGTTACGAGCAGTACTTC. This codes for CASSDGGAGYEQYF.

The chain recombines TRBV30 with TRBJ2-7; tentatively, D is TRBD1 (6 bases). CDR1 is GTSNPN and CDR2 is SVGIG in the germline V gene (reference sequence). Trimming cost V 0 bases and J 2 bases, with 8 bases left between them. CDR3 length equals 13 residues. The CDR3 DNA follows: TGTGCCTGGAGTGTAGGGACAACCTACGAGCAGTACTTC. Translation: CAWSVGTTYEQYF.

The chain is built from TRBV2 and TRBJ2-1; D perhaps matches TRBD2 (6 bases). There are 14 residues in the CDR3. Germline CDR1 and CDR2: SNHLY and FYNNEI. Trimming took 10 bases from V and 5 from J, leaving 18 bases between them. The CDR3 nucleotides are TGTGCCATCCTAGGTAATAGCGGTAACAATGAGCAGTTCTTC. Its protein product is CAILGNSGNNEQFF. The complete variable domain, with remaining parts taken from reference TRBV2 and TRBJ2-1, reads EPEVTQTPSHQVTQMGQEVILRCVPISNHLYFYWYRQILGQKVEFLVSFYNNEISEKSEIFDDQFSVERPDGSNFTLKIRSTKLEDSAMYFCAILGNSGNNEQFFGPGTRLTVL.

The chain carries TRBV25-1 and TRBJ1-1, with 7 positions matching TRBD1. Trimming removed 6 bases from V and 1 base from J; junction bases left unmatched: 2. This CDR3 spans 13 amino acids. Germline V gene sequence: CDR1 MGHDK, CDR2 SYGVNS. The CDR3 DNA sequence: TGTGCCAGCAGGAGACAGGGGAACACTGAAGCTTTCTTT. Translated, it gives CASRRQGNTEAFF.

This clone appeared once. The rearrangement joins TRBV19 to TRBJ2-5; tentative D call: TRBD2 (5 bases). The CDR3 spans 14 residues. Trimming removed 5 bases at V and 2 bases at J, with 12 bases between. CDR1 and CDR2 from the germline V gene are LNHDA and SQIVND (reference sequence). Written as DNA, the CDR3 is TGTGCCAGTAGTCCTACACCGGGGCAAGAGACCCAGTACTTC. It specifies CASSPTPGQETQYF.

V gene TRBV30 combines with J gene TRBJ1-4, with TRBD1 identical over 9 bases. This CDR3 has 18 residues. Trimming took 2 bases from V and 7 from J; bases not matched to a gene: 17. Germline CDR1 and CDR2: GTSNPN and SVGIG (reference sequence). The CDR3 reads CAWSSPGQGTTRGEKLFF. CDR3 DNA sequence: TGTGCCTGGAGTTCCCCGGGACAGGGAACGACGCGCGGTGAAAAACTGTTTTTT.

This chain connects TRBV5-1 to TRBJ1-5; maybe TRBD1 (6 bases). The germline V and J ends were trimmed by 4 bases and 3 bases, with 14 bases remaining between them. There are 15 residues in the CDR3. Germline V gene sequence: CDR1 SGHRS, CDR2 YFSETQ. The CDR3 here is CASSAPTGPNQPQHF. For the CDR3, the DNA is TGCGCCAGCAGCGCCCCGACAGGACCCAATCAGCCCCAGCATTTT.

This chain links TRBV27 with TRBJ2-2; tentative D call: TRBD1 (5 bases). Germline-derived CDR1 and CDR2 are MNHEY and SMNVEV (reference sequence). The CDR3 length is 15 residues. V was shortened by 3 bases and J by 1 base, with 9 bases between the two germline ends. The CDR3 DNA reads as TGTGCCAGCAGTTTCACCCAGGGGAACACCGGGGAGCTGTTTTTT. Protein sequence: CASSFTQGNTGELFF.

The rearrangement uses TRBV27 and TRBJ2-3; 8 bases are shared with TRBD2. Trimming removed 5 bases from V and 0 bases from J; junction bases left unmatched: 4. Germline V lookup: CDR1 MNHEY, CDR2 SMNVEV (reference sequence). The CDR3 spans 15 residues. The CDR3 protein is CASSPPSGSTDTQYF. The DNA for the CDR3 is TGTGCCAGCAGTCCTCCTAGCGGGAGCACAGATACGCAGTATTTT.

The DNA for the CDR3 is TGTGCCAGCAGTTTAGGGAACAGGGAGTACTTC. It is translated as CASSLGNREYF. This chain links TRBV28 with TRBJ2-7, with a possible D match to TRBD1 (6 bases). CDR3 length equals 11 residues. The V gene lost 2 bases and the J gene lost 11 bases, with 10 bases spanning the gap. Germline V gene sequence: CDR1 MDHEN, CDR2 SYDVKM.

For the CDR3, the DNA is TGTGCCAGCAGTTACTCGTCAGCGGGATGGAATGAGCAGTTCTTC. It translates to CASSYSSAGWNEQFF. The chain links TRBV6-5 to TRBJ2-1; TRBD2 aligns across 7 bases. This CDR3 is 15 amino acids long. Losses at the gene ends were 0 bases for V and 7 bases for J; bases not matched to a gene: 6. The V gene's germline CDR1 is MNHEY and CDR2 SVGAGI.

The rearrangement joins TRBV28 to TRBJ1-1, with D unresolved. Trimming took off 5 bases at V and 1 base at J, with 11 bases between the two ends. This CDR3 contains 14 residues. Germline V lookup: CDR1 MDHEN, CDR2 SYDVKM. Here the CDR3 DNA reads TGTGCCAGCAGTGTCCCACAGAGGAACACTGAAGCTTTCTTT. As protein: CASSVPQRNTEAFF.

The chain is built from TRBV5-6 and TRBJ2-7, with TRBD1 as a possible D gene (6 bases). CDR3 length: 14 amino acids. Deletions cut 3 bases from V and 7 bases from J, with 17 bases between. The germline gives CDR1 SGHDT, CDR2 YYEEEE. Here the CDR3 reads CASSSTGTSYEQYF. In DNA form, the CDR3 reads TGTGCCAGCAGCTCTACCGGGACATCGTATGAGCAGTACTTC.

This chain links TRBV28 with TRBJ1-1, with a tentative D call TRBD1 (6 bases). Germline V gene sequence: CDR1 MDHEN, CDR2 SYDVKM. CDR3 length: 17 residues. Between the trimmed V and J ends, which lost 3 bases and 4 bases, there was a span of 21 bases. CDR3 residues: CASSFGGARGGRTEAFF. The CDR3 DNA reads as TGTGCCAGCAGTTTTGGGGGGGCCCGTGGGGGCCGCACTGAAGCTTTCTTT.

This clone was seen only a few times. The rearrangement joins TRBV19 to TRBJ1-2, with a weak D call TRBD1 (5 bases). The germline CDR1 and CDR2 sequences are LNHDA and SQIVND (reference sequence). V was pared by 0 bases and J by 10 bases, with 12 bases between. The CDR3 is 13 amino acids. The CDR3 protein is CASSIDRVGFYTF. The DNA for the CDR3 is TGTGCCAGTAGTATAGACAGGGTCGGCTTCTACACCTTC.

This clone has just one count. The rearrangement joins TRBV12-1 to TRBJ1-5. TRBV12-1 is listed as a pseudogene. There are 22 residues in the CDR3. The CDR3 DNA reads as TGTGCCAGCAGCGGCTCCCCCCACGGCGGAGTTGGGGGGAGGAGGTGCAATCAGCCCCAGCATTTT. Translation: CASSGSPHGGVGGRRCNQPQHF.

The CDR3 DNA sequence: TGTGCCAGCAGCCGAGAGGGGGGACAGCCCTACGAGCAGTACTTC. Translation gives CASSREGGQPYEQYF. This chain links TRBV6-5 with TRBJ2-7; the D gene is possibly TRBD1 (7 bases). From germline, CDR1 is MNHEY and CDR2 SVGAGI. The CDR3 is 15 amino acids. The V and J ends lost 6 bases and 2 bases respectively, with 17 bases between them.

This clone showed up just once. This chain links TRBV28 with TRBJ1-4; tentatively, D is TRBD1 (5 bases). CDR3 length: 15 amino acids. Trimming pared 5 bases from V and 8 bases from J, leaving 18 bases between. In germline, CDR1 is MDHEN, CDR2 SYDVKM. The CDR3, as DNA: TGTGCCAGCAGTGCCCTCGGGGGACTTCGGGAAAAACTGTTTTTT. Protein sequence: CASSALGGLREKLFF. Combining the CDR3 with reference TRBV28 and TRBJ1-4 gives the whole variable domain DVKVTQSSRYLVKRTGEKVFLECVQDMDHENMFWYRQDPGLGLRLIYFSYDVKMKEKGDIPEGYSVSREKKERFSLILESASTNQTSMYLCASSALGGLREKLFFGSGTQLSVL.

The chain joins TRBV6-5 to TRBJ2-3, with TRBD2 matching 14 bases. Trimming cost V 4 bases and J 5 bases; bases outside gene matches: 5. Per germline, CDR1 MNHEY and CDR2 SVGAGI. The CDR3 sequence is 16 residues long. The CDR3 nucleotides are TGTGCCAGCAGTTGGGGACTAGCGGGGGAGGTAGATACGCAGTATTTT. Its protein is CASSWGLAGEVDTQYF.

V is TRBV7-6 and J is TRBJ2-5; D might be TRBD2 (6 bases). Germline V gene sequence: CDR1 SGHVS, CDR2 FNYEAQ. V was pared by 8 bases and J by 7 bases, with 14 bases between. This CDR3 is 12 amino acids long. As DNA, the CDR3 is TGTGCCAGCGGACTTGGGGAGGCGACCCAGTACTTC. Its translation is CASGLGEATQYF. Full variable domain (outside the CDR3, taken from reference TRBV7-6 and TRBJ2-5): GAGVSQSPRYKVTKRGQDVALRCDPISGHVSLYWYRQALGQGPEFLTYFNYEAQQDKSGLPNDRFSAERPEGSISTLTIQRTEQRDSAMYRCASGLGEATQYFGPGTRLLVL.

This chain uses TRBV28 with TRBJ1-2; D unresolved. Germline V gene sequence: CDR1 MDHEN, CDR2 SYDVKM. The CDR3 is 13 amino acids. V was clipped by 5 bases and J by 4 bases, with 11 bases between them. The CDR3 DNA reads as TGTGCCAGCAGTACCCCCAGAGGCTATGGCTACACCTTC. It is translated as CASSTPRGYGYTF.

In this sample, this clone turned up once. The chain links TRBV7-3 to TRBJ1-4, with no clear D. The CDR3 consists of 19 residues. CDR1 and CDR2 from the germline V gene are SGHTA and FQGTGA. Trimming stripped 5 bases from V and 4 bases from J, with 26 bases between. CDR3 amino acids: CASSKTGLLSAPGNEKLFF. As DNA, the CDR3 is TGTGCCAGCAGCAAAACGGGCCTCCTTAGCGCCCCGGGTAATGAAAAACTGTTTTTT. The full variable domain, rest sourced from reference TRBV7-3 and TRBJ1-4, is GAGVSQTPSNKVTEKGKYVELRCDPISGHTALYWYRQSLGQGPEFLIYFQGTGAADDSGLPNDRFFAVRPEGSVSTLKIQRTERGDSAVYLCASSKTGLLSAPGNEKLFFGSGTQLSVL.

This clone was detected only a few times. This chain joins TRBV6-5 and TRBJ2-7; TRBD1 might be the D (6 bases). V gave up 0 bases and J gave up 6 bases, with 15 bases separating them. This CDR3 spans 15 amino acids. Germline loops: CDR1 MNHEY, CDR2 SVGAGI. The CDR3 loop reads CASSYSRQGMGEQYF. CDR3 DNA: TGTGCCAGCAGTTACTCGAGGCAGGGGATGGGCGAGCAGTACTTC.

This sequence joins TRBV30 and TRBJ2-1; TRBD1 might be the D (6 bases). Germline lookup yields CDR1 GTSNPN and CDR2 SVGIG (reference sequence). V shed 3 bases and J shed 0 bases, with 18 bases lying between them. There are 17 residues in the CDR3. The CDR3 region is CAWSAQRGSSSYNEQFF. In nucleotides, the CDR3 is TGTGCCTGGAGCGCCCAAAGGGGGTCCAGCTCCTACAATGAGCAGTTCTTC.

The chain combines TRBV5-1 with TRBJ2-2, with a weak D call TRBD2 (5 bases). The CDR3 consists of 16 residues. Per the germline V gene, CDR1 is SGHRS and CDR2 is YFSETQ. The germline V and J ends were trimmed by 0 bases and 5 bases, with 14 bases remaining between them. This chain's CDR3 is CASSLEASRRTGELFF. The CDR3 coding sequence is TGCGCCAGCAGCTTGGAGGCTAGCAGGCGAACCGGGGAGCTGTTTTTT.

With regard to this clone: The junction does not match germline at one end; this may be a read error. Here the CDR3 DNA reads TGCGCCAGCGGCTTGGACGGACTAGCGGTCCAAGAGACCCAGTACTTC. Its protein product is CASGLDGLAVQETQYF. V gene TRBV5-1 combines with J gene TRBJ2-5; the match to TRBD2 covers 10 bases. There are 16 residues in the CDR3. Looked up from germline, CDR1 is SGHRS and CDR2 is YFSETQ.